One and the same sample provided the 10 T cell receptor beta chains below, sequenced in a study of Graves' ophthalmopathy and Graves' hyperthyroidism. The authors amplified TCR beta CDR3 regions from RNA transcripts. The authors performed first-round RT-PCR with HTBI primers and then a second-round multiplex PCR. MiXCR was run by TCRdb on the multiplex PCR reads, yielding one entry per CDR3 protein. The table records about 480,000 distinct CDR3 sequences, roughly an eighth of them present only once. The source material was blood. The receptors shown here come from a woman aged 25 to 39 with Graves' ophthalmopathy.

For the CDR3, the DNA is TGTGCCTGGAATGGGGGAATGGGCGCCGGGGAGCTGTTTTTT. Its translation is CAWNGGMGAGELFF. The chain employs TRBV30 and TRBJ2-2; D could derive from TRBD1 or TRBD2 (5 bases each). V was cut by 4 bases and J by 6 bases, with 15 bases left in between. CDR1 and CDR2 (germline): GTSNPN, SVGIG (reference sequence). This CDR3 has 14 amino acids.

This clonotype occurred many times. The DNA for the CDR3 is TGTGCCAGCAGTGAGGGGACAGGTTCCTACGAGCAGTACTTC. This gives the protein CASSEGTGSYEQYF. The chain carries TRBV6-1 and TRBJ2-7; 8 nucleotides match TRBD1. The CDR3 totals 14 residues. Trimming removed 3 bases from V and 1 base from J; junction bases left unmatched: 2. The germline CDR1 and CDR2 sequences are MNHNS and SASEGT.

This clonotype has ten or more counts. A much more abundant neighbour one base away suggests this may be a read error. The J gene is TRBJ1-1, the V gene TRBV6-1; TRBD1 matches at 7 bases. V trimming: 8 bases; J trimming: 2 bases; junction bases outside the gene matches: 11. The CDR3 loop spans 15 amino acids. Germline V gives CDR1 MNHNS, CDR2 SASEGT. In DNA form, the CDR3 reads TGTGCCAGCGCTGGGACAGCCCCAAAAAACACTGAAGCTTTCTTT. Encoded protein: CASAGTAPKNTEAFF.

This clonotype came up many times. The chain carries TRBV6-5 and TRBJ2-7; 7 bases agree with TRBD1. There are 14 residues in the CDR3. The V gene end was trimmed by 0 bases and the J gene end by 6 bases; junction bases not matched to a gene: 5. Per the germline V gene, CDR1 is MNHEY and CDR2 is SVGAGI. In DNA, the CDR3 is TGTGCCAGCAGTTACTCGAGGGGGCGCGGCGAGCAGTACTTC. Translating it yields CASSYSRGRGEQYF.

Written as DNA, the CDR3 is TGTGCCAGCAGCTCCTCCGGGAAAGGGAGCAATCAGCCCCAGCATTTT. It codes for CASSSSGKGSNQPQHF. The chain recombines TRBV13 with TRBJ1-5; the D is unclear. The CDR3 has 16 amino acids. V lost 4 bases to trimming and J lost 1 base, with 14 bases between them. Germline values: CDR1 PRHDT, CDR2 FYEKMQ (reference sequence).

This clonotype has ten or more counts. CDR3 amino acids: CASSPRLGEQYF. As DNA, the CDR3 is TGTGCCAGCTCACCGCGTTTGGGCGAGCAGTACTTC. The V call is TRBV18, the J call TRBJ2-7; D gene uncertain. The CDR3 has 12 amino acids. Germline assignment: CDR1 KGHSH and CDR2 LQKENI. V lost 3 bases and J lost 6, with 9 bases in between.

This clonotype was seen a few times. The CDR3 sequence: CASSVGAGRGLAGGRSYEQYF. The CDR3 bases are TGTGCCAGCAGCGTAGGCGCGGGTCGGGGACTAGCGGGAGGGCGATCCTACGAGCAGTACTTC. The J gene is TRBJ2-7, the V gene TRBV9, with 16 positions matching TRBD2. The germline CDR1 and CDR2 sequences are SGDLS and YYNGEE. With V trimmed by 0 bases and J by 1 base, 13 bases remained unmatched. CDR3 length equals 21 residues.

This clonotype was seen many times. The chain carries TRBV20-1 and TRBJ1-5, with 8 bases identical to TRBD1. The CDR3 totals 13 residues. Germline-derived CDR1 and CDR2 are DFQATT and SNEGSKA (reference sequence). Trimming at V came to 5 bases and at J to 3 bases, leaving 3 bases not matched to a gene. CDR3 loop: CSAWTGNNQPQHF. The CDR3 DNA sequence: TGCAGTGCTTGGACAGGGAACAATCAGCCCCAGCATTTT.

This clonotype was seen at least ten times. The chain carries TRBV4-2 and TRBJ1-2; no definite D call. V was trimmed by 1 base and J by 4 bases, leaving 10 bases between them. From germline, CDR1 is LGHNA and CDR2 YNFKEQ. This CDR3 has 14 residues. CDR3 nucleotide sequence: TGTGCCAGCAGCCAAGGGTCTCGTGGCTATGGCTACACCTTC. Translation: CASSQGSRGYGYTF.

This clonotype was found many times. The chain carries TRBV28 and TRBJ1-2; 7 bases agree with TRBD1. The V gene's germline CDR1 is MDHEN and CDR2 SYDVKM. CDR3 length equals 16 residues. Trimming removed 4 bases from V and 2 bases from J; junction bases left unmatched: 10. In nucleotides, the CDR3 is TGTGCCAGCAGTTACCCGACCTTGGACAGGAACTATGGCTACACCTTC. Encoded protein: CASSYPTLDRNYGYTF.